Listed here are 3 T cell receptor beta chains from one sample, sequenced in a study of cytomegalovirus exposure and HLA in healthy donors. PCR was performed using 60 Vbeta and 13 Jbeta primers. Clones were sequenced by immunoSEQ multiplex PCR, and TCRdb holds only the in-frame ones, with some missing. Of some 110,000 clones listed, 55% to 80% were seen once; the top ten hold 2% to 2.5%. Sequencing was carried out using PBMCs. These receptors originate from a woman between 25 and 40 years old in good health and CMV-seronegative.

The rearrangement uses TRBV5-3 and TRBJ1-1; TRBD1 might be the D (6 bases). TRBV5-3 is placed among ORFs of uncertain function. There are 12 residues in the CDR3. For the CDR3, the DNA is TGTGGCGTCAGGGGAGGGGACACTGAAGCTTTCTTT. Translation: CGVRGGDTEAFF.

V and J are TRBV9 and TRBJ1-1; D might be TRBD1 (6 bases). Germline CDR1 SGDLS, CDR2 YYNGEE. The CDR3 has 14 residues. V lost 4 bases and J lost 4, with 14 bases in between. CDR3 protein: CASSPQAGVTEAFF. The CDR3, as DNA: TGTGCCAGCAGCCCCCAAGCAGGGGTCACTGAAGCTTTCTTT.

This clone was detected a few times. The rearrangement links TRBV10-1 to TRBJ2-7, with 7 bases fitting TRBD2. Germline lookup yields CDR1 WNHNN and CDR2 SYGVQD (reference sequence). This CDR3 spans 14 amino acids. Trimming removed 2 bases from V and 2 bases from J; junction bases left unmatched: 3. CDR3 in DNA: TGCGCCAGCAGTGAGGGACTAGGGGCCTACGAGCAGTACTTC. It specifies CASSEGLGAYEQYF.